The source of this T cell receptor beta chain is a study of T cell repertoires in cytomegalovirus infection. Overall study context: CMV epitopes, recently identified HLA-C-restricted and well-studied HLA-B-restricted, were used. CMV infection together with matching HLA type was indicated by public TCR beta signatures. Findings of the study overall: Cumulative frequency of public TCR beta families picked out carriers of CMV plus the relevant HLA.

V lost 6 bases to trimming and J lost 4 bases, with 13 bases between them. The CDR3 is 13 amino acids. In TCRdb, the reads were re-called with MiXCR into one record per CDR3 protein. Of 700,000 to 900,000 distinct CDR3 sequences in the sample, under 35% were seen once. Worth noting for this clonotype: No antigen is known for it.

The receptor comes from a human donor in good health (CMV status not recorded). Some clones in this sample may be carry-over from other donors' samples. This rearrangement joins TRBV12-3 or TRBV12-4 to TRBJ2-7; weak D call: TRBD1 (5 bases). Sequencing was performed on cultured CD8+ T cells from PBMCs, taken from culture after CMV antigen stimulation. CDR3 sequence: CASRRGHLYEQYF. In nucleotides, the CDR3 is TGTGCCAGCAGACGAGGACATCTATACGAGCAGTACTTC.